This TCR beta chain came from a study of glioma-infiltrating T cells. Study-wide results and caveats: Above-expected tissue-blood divergence occurred in all gliomas, most in low-grade ones.

This clonotype was recorded a few times. Its antigen is as yet unknown. This may arise from a read error, as a much more abundant clone is one base away. TCR alpha and beta CDR3 regions were amplified from RNA using iRepertoire nested multiplex PCR. TCRdb itself ran the multiplex PCR reads through MiXCR, one entry per CDR3 protein. The sample contains 170,000 or so distinct CDR3 sequences, roughly 45% of which appear only once. This CDR3 is 14 amino acids long. Germline loops: CDR1 DFQATT, CDR2 SNEGSKA (reference sequence). Specimen: glioma tissue, nonneoplastic brain tissue, or PBMCs (not recorded which). The chain recombines TRBV20-1 with TRBJ2-5, with D unclear. The TCR originated in a human donor with low-grade glioma or glioblastoma, undergoing nonglioma brain surgery, or in good health (not recorded which). DNA of the CDR3: TGCAGCGCTCCGGGCCCCACGACTCAAGAGACCCAGTACTTC. Its protein is CSAPGPTTQETQYF.